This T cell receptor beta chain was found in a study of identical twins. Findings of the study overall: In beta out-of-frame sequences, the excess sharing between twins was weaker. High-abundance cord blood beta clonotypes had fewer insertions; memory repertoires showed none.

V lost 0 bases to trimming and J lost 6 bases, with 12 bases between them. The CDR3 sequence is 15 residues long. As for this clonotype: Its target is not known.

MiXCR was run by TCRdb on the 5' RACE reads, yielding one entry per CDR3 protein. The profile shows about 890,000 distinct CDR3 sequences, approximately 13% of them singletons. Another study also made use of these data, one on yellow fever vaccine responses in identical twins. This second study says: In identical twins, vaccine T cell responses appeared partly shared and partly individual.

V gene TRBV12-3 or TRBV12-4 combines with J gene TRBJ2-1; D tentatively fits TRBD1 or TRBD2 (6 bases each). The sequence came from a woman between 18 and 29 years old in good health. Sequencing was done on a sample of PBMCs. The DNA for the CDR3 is TGTGCCAGCAGTTTAGCGGGGGGCGGGTCCAATGAGCAGTTCTTC. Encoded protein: CASSLAGGGSNEQFF.